The TCR beta chain under discussion was sequenced for a study of T cell changes during pregnancy in multiple sclerosis. The protocol was immunoSEQ multiplex PCR, while the TCRdb copy is restricted to in-frame clones and leaves out a portion. The data show about 44,000 clones, roughly 89% seen once. With 2 bases removed from V and 7 bases from J, the gap between germline ends came to 8 bases. This CDR3 contains 12 residues. The germline gives CDR1 PRHDT, CDR2 FYEKMQ (reference sequence). The specimen was CD4+ T cells from peripheral blood mononuclear cells, collected in the first trimester of pregnancy. This TCR was recovered from a female donor with multiple sclerosis, enrolled in a pregnancy study. The chain combines TRBV13 with TRBJ1-2; D gene unclear. The DNA of the CDR3 is TGTGCCAGCAGCTTACGAGAGCGTGGCTACACCTTC. Its protein product is CASSLRERGYTF.